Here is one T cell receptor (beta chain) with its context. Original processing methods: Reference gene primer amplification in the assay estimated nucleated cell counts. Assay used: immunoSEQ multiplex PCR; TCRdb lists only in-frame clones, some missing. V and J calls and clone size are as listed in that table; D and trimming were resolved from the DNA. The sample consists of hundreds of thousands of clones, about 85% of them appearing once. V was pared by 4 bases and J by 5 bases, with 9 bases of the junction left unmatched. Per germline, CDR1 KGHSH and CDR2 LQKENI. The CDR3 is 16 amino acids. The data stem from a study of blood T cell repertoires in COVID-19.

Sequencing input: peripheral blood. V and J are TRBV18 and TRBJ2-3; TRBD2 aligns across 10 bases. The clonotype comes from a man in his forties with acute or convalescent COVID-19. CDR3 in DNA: TGTGCCAGCTCACTCGTGAAGGGACTAGCGCGAGATACGCAGTATTTT. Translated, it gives CASSLVKGLARDTQYF.